The entry below gives a single TCR beta chain sequence along with its context. This entry comes from a study of OX40 agonist ivuxolimab in advanced cancers. The CDR3 is 19 amino acids. The germline gives CDR1 MNHEY, CDR2 SMNVEV (reference sequence). With V trimmed by 0 bases and J by 8 bases, 13 bases remained unmatched. Measured with immunoSEQ multiplex PCR; TCRdb has only the in-frame clones, and not every one. The sample consists of some 39,000 clones, roughly 90% of them appearing once. The TCR comes from an adult with an advanced solid tumor such as melanoma, head and neck, liver or kidney cancer. Sequences were derived from CD4+ or CD8+ T cells sorted from blood, sampled in a trial of the OX40 agonist ivuxolimab. The chain recombines TRBV27 with TRBJ2-1; 13 bases align to TRBD2. Here the CDR3 reads CASSLSGLAGALLVDEQFF. CDR3 DNA: TGTGCCAGCAGTTTATCAGGACTAGCGGGAGCCCTCCTGGTAGATGAGCAGTTCTTC.